These 31 T cell receptor beta chains were sequenced from one sample in a study of shared clonotypes between healthy human individuals. Sequencing used immunoSEQ multiplex PCR; TCRdb keeps in-frame clones, though not all of them. The sample has more than 850,000 clones; 75% to 85% are singletons. Sequencing was done on a sample of memory CD4+ T cells from PBMCs. Stated subset: CD45RA-negative fraction. The receptors come from a man aged 18 to 30 in good health. Some clones in this sample may be carry-over from other donors' samples.

Here the CDR3 DNA reads TGTGCCAGCAGCGCCACTACAGGGGCCCTCTATGGCTACACCTTC. Amino acids: CASSATTGALYGYTF. The chain couples TRBV9 to TRBJ1-2, with 7 nucleotides matching TRBD1. The CDR3 runs to 15 residues. CDR1 SGDLS and CDR2 YYNGEE come from the germline V gene. The V gene end was trimmed by 3 bases and the J gene end by 4 bases; junction bases not matched to a gene: 9.

The rearrangement uses TRBV9 and TRBJ2-7; D possibly corresponds to TRBD2 (5 bases). The CDR3 extends over 13 amino acids. V dropped 0 bases and J dropped 6 bases, with 10 bases sitting between them. Germline V gives CDR1 SGDLS, CDR2 YYNGEE. The CDR3 nucleotides are TGTGCCAGCAGCGTAGCTTTTGCGGGCGAGCAGTACTTC. As protein: CASSVAFAGEQYF.

This chain uses TRBV6-6 with TRBJ2-4; D uncertain. Germline V gene data show CDR1 as MNHNY and CDR2 as SVGAGI (reference sequence). Trimming left V 10 bases short and J 0 bases short, with 10 bases between. The CDR3 spans 13 residues. CDR3: CATSDTAKNIQYF. CDR3 DNA sequence: TGTGCCACATCCGATACAGCCAAAAACATTCAGTACTTC.

V and J are TRBV27 and TRBJ2-2; possible D gene TRBD2, 6 bases. V lost 2 bases and J lost 0, with 13 bases in between. The CDR3 extends over 17 amino acids. Germline CDR1 is MNHEY and CDR2 is SMNVEV (reference sequence). Here the CDR3 reads CASSLRSGYANTGELFF. The CDR3 bases are TGTGCCAGCAGTTTAAGGAGCGGGTACGCGAACACCGGGGAGCTGTTTTTT.

J is TRBJ2-7 and V is TRBV6-5; 9 bases match TRBD2. This CDR3 contains 14 residues. V was pared by 2 bases and J by 7 bases, with 6 bases of the junction left unmatched. Looked up from germline, CDR1 is MNHEY and CDR2 is SVGAGI. CDR3 coding DNA: TGTGCCAGCAGTTACGAGCGGGGGGCGCGTGAGCAGTACTTC. It translates to CASSYERGAREQYF.

The CDR3: CASSFALTEGDTEAFF. DNA of the CDR3: TGTGCCAGCAGTTTTGCCCTAACCGAGGGGGACACTGAAGCTTTCTTT. J is TRBJ1-1 and V is TRBV28; a possible D gene is TRBD1 (6 bases). CDR3 length equals 16 residues. CDR1 is MDHEN and CDR2 is SYDVKM in the germline V gene. Trimming cost V 3 bases and J 3 bases, with 17 bases left between them.

The rearrangement links TRBV4-2 to TRBJ2-7; D may be TRBD1 (6 bases). This CDR3 comprises 14 residues. CDR1 is LGHNA, CDR2 YNFKEQ, per germline. Trimming removed 3 bases at V and 4 bases at J, with 13 bases between. The DNA for the CDR3 is TGTGCCAGCAGCCACGGACAGCCCGCATACGAGCAGTACTTC. This codes for CASSHGQPAYEQYF.

The gene calls are TRBV7-8 and TRBJ1-5; no clear D. Germline V CDR1 and CDR2: SGHVS, FQNEAQ. The CDR3 has 13 amino acids. V lost 3 bases and J lost 7, with 10 bases in between. The CDR3 loop is CASSFEVLQPQHF. CDR3 sequence (DNA): TGTGCCAGCAGCTTTGAGGTCTTGCAGCCCCAGCATTTT.

This clone was picked up many times. The chain recombines TRBV7-3 with TRBJ2-7; unclear D gene. Trimming cost V 3 bases and J 0 bases, with 9 bases left between them. Germline lookup yields CDR1 SGHTA and CDR2 FQGTGA. The CDR3 length is 14 residues. In DNA, the CDR3 is TGTGCCAGCAGCTTCGGGCGGAACTCCTACGAGCAGTACTTC. Its protein is CASSFGRNSYEQYF.

This chain uses TRBV27 with TRBJ2-2; the D call may be TRBD1 or TRBD2 (5 bases each). Trimming took 2 bases from V and 4 from J, leaving 11 bases between them. The CDR3 extends over 15 amino acids. The germline gives CDR1 MNHEY, CDR2 SMNVEV (reference sequence). As DNA, the CDR3 is TGTGCCAGCAGTTTACGAGGGGTGGGCACCGGGGAGCTGTTTTTT. Translating it yields CASSLRGVGTGELFF.

This rearrangement joins TRBV9 to TRBJ2-1; 8 bases match TRBD2. J gave up 3 bases and V 1 base, and 6 bases lay outside the gene matches. The CDR3 is 16 amino acids. Germline loops: CDR1 SGDLS, CDR2 YYNGEE. CDR3 region: CASSVQPGLGYNEQFF. The CDR3 nucleotides read TGTGCCAGCAGCGTACAACCGGGACTAGGCTACAATGAGCAGTTCTTC.

This clone turned up a few times. J is TRBJ2-3 and V is TRBV29-1; weak D call: TRBD1 (7 bases). The germline gives CDR1 SQVTM, CDR2 ANQGSEA. The CDR3 extends over 13 amino acids. With 8 bases removed from V and 4 bases from J, the gap between germline ends came to 16 bases. The CDR3 region is CSLAGQPSDTQYF. The CDR3 DNA reads as TGCAGCCTCGCGGGACAGCCGTCAGATACGCAGTATTTT.

This sequence joins TRBV29-1 and TRBJ2-3, with D perhaps TRBD1 (6 bases). This CDR3 region has 12 residues. Germline lookup yields CDR1 SQVTM and CDR2 ANQGSEA. V lost 8 bases and J lost 1, with 10 bases in between. The CDR3 nucleotides are TGCAGCAACAGGGAAGGCACAGATACGCAGTATTTT. This sequence encodes CSNREGTDTQYF.

Here the CDR3 DNA reads TGTGCCAGCAGCCCTCAGGGAGCCCACGAGCAGTACTTC. It yields the protein CASSPQGAHEQYF. This chain links TRBV7-2 with TRBJ2-7, with D possibly called TRBD1 or TRBD2 (5 bases each). The CDR3 covers 13 residues. The V end was cut by 5 bases, the J end by 5 bases, with 13 bases between. The V gene's germline CDR1 is SGHTA and CDR2 FQGNSA.

This clone was seen a single time. This chain uses TRBV9 with TRBJ2-7, with D hard to call. The CDR3 consists of 15 residues. From germline, CDR1 is SGDLS and CDR2 YYNGEE. Trimming removed 0 bases at V and 2 bases at J, with 12 bases between. Here the CDR3 reads CASSVDPALTYEQYF. The CDR3 region has the DNA TGTGCCAGCAGCGTAGATCCAGCGCTGACCTACGAGCAGTACTTC.

The V and J genes are TRBV6-5 and TRBJ2-7; D uncertain. Trimming took off 6 bases at V and 7 bases at J, with 10 bases between the two ends. This CDR3 comprises 11 residues. Germline loops: CDR1 MNHEY, CDR2 SVGAGI. In nucleotides, the CDR3 is TGTGCCAGCAGAGGTAGTCGGGAGCAGTACTTC. This sequence encodes CASRGSREQYF.

This clone was seen at least ten times. The sample has other DNA sequences that encode this CDR3 too. V is TRBV5-4 and J is TRBJ1-1, with D hard to call. CDR3 length equals 12 residues. Deletions cut 1 base from V and 1 base from J, with 2 bases between. Germline CDR1 and CDR2: SGHNT and YYREEE (reference sequence). CDR3 bases: TGTGCCAGCAGCTTGAGGAACACTGAAGCTTTCTTT. Its protein product is CASSLRNTEAFF.

The gene calls are TRBV29-1 and TRBJ2-2; TRBD1 matches at 9 bases. Germline V gene sequence: CDR1 SQVTM, CDR2 ANQGSEA. With V trimmed by 7 bases and J by 3 bases, 15 bases remained unmatched. This CDR3 spans 17 amino acids. CDR3 residues: CSAWRVPGQGYTGELFF. CDR3 sequence (DNA): TGCAGCGCGTGGCGCGTACCGGGACAGGGCTACACCGGGGAGCTGTTTTTT.

The V call is TRBV5-6, the J call TRBJ2-2; no clear D gene. The ends were cut back, 2 bases at V and 1 base at J, with 12 bases in the middle. Germline V CDR1 and CDR2: SGHDT, YYEEEE. This CDR3 comprises 16 residues. In nucleotides, the CDR3 is TGTGCCAGCAGCTTCTACCGACTGGGGAACACCGGGGAGCTGTTTTTT. Translated: CASSFYRLGNTGELFF.

The V call is TRBV7-7, the J call TRBJ2-5; D is tentatively TRBD1 or TRBD2 (6 bases each). This CDR3 has 15 residues. The germline CDR1 and CDR2 sequences are SSHAT and FNYEAQ (reference sequence). The V gene lost 1 base and the J gene lost 5 bases, with 14 bases spanning the gap. The CDR3 here is CASSLVRGAGETQYF. CDR3 nucleotides: TGTGCCAGCAGCTTAGTGAGGGGGGCAGGGGAGACCCAGTACTTC.

The chain employs TRBV5-6 and TRBJ1-2; possibly TRBD1 for D (6 bases). In germline, CDR1 is SGHDT, CDR2 YYEEEE. The CDR3 contains 18 residues. V was trimmed by 0 bases and J by 5 bases, leaving 23 bases between them. The CDR3 protein is CASSLGTGARGQRYGYTF. The DNA for the CDR3 is TGTGCCAGCAGCTTGGGTACGGGAGCGCGGGGGCAACGTTATGGCTACACCTTC.

V is TRBV21-1 and J is TRBJ2-3; the table gives TRBD2 as D, unverified against the DNA. TRBV21-1 is labeled a pseudogene. The CDR3 covers 18 residues. For the CDR3, the DNA is TGTGCCAGCAGCAAAGGGACTAGCGGGAGGTTCAGCACAGATACGCAGTATTTT. Residues: CASSKGTSGRFSTDTQYF.

The chain employs TRBV21-1 and TRBJ2-6; the listed D gene, TRBD1, was not tested against the DNA. TRBV21-1 is deemed a pseudogene. The CDR3 spans 19 residues. In nucleotides, the CDR3 is TGTGCCAGCAGCTCCCAGGACAGGGGGCGCAAACCTGGGGCCAACGTCCTGACTTTC. It codes for CASSSQDRGRKPGANVLTF.

For this clone: With only one base between it and a far larger clone, this is likely a read error. The same CDR3 can be traced to other DNA sequences in this sample. The chain employs TRBV10-2 and TRBJ1-3; tentatively, D is TRBD1 (6 bases). The germline CDR1 and CDR2 sequences are WSHSY and SAAADI. The CDR3 loop spans 13 amino acids. Trimming pared 6 bases from V and 1 base from J, leaving 7 bases between. Here the CDR3 DNA reads TGCGCCAGCAGGGACAGTTCTGGAAACACCATATATTTT. Residues: CASRDSSGNTIYF.

This rearrangement joins TRBV18 to TRBJ2-7, with no clear D. Germline CDR1 reads KGHSH; CDR2 reads LQKENI. This CDR3 has 14 residues. V was clipped by 6 bases and J by 2 bases, with 14 bases between them. CDR3 DNA sequence: TGTGCCAGCTCCCCGAATCCGGACCCCTACGAGCAGTACTTC. It encodes CASSPNPDPYEQYF.

V gene TRBV18 combines with J gene TRBJ1-4; D not certain. This CDR3 is built from 18 residues. Germline CDR1 KGHSH, CDR2 LQKENI. The ends were cut back, 1 base at V and 0 bases at J, with 15 bases in the middle. The CDR3, as DNA: TGTGCCAGCTCACCACTGTCGCGTGACAAGTCAACTAATGAAAAACTGTTTTTT. This encodes CASSPLSRDKSTNEKLFF.

J is TRBJ2-2 and V is TRBV9; D call uncertain. V lost 0 bases, J lost 0 bases, and 9 bases lay in between. The CDR3 contains 16 residues. The V gene's germline CDR1 is SGDLS and CDR2 YYNGEE. CDR3 loop: CASSVDPASNTGELFF. CDR3 coding DNA: TGTGCCAGCAGCGTAGATCCAGCGTCGAACACCGGGGAGCTGTTTTTT.

As for this clone: The same CDR3 arises from other DNA sequences in this sample as well. The chain recombines TRBV9 with TRBJ1-5, with D possibly TRBD1 on 5 matching bases. Germline-derived CDR1 and CDR2 are SGDLS and YYNGEE. V was shortened by 0 bases and J by 7 bases, with 14 bases between the two germline ends. This CDR3 region has 15 residues. Here the CDR3 reads CASSVGEGRGQPQHF. The DNA for the CDR3 is TGTGCCAGCAGCGTAGGGGAGGGGAGGGGACAGCCCCAGCATTTT.

The chain carries TRBV5-4 and TRBJ2-5; D may be TRBD1 (6 bases). The germline V gene encodes CDR1 SGHNT and CDR2 YYREEE (reference sequence). Trimming took off 4 bases at V and 3 bases at J, with 13 bases between the two ends. The CDR3 contains 14 residues. The CDR3 region has the DNA TGTGCCAGCAGCCGTCAGGGGCTAGAAGAGACCCAGTACTTC. It specifies CASSRQGLEETQYF. The variable domain in full, completed from reference TRBV5-4 and TRBJ2-5, reads ETGVTQSPTHLIKTRGQQVTLRCSSQSGHNTVSWYQQALGQGPQFIFQYYREEENGRGNFPPRFSGLQFPNYSSELNVNALELDDSALYLCASSRQGLEETQYFGPGTRLLVL.

This clone was recorded at least ten times. The chain employs TRBV6-5 and TRBJ2-1; unclear D gene. CDR3 length: 14 residues. CDR1 and CDR2 (germline): MNHEY, SVGAGI. Trimming left V 7 bases short and J 6 bases short, with 16 bases between. Here the CDR3 DNA reads TGTGCCAGCAAGTTTAACGGATTTCGCAATGAGCAGTTCTTC. As protein: CASKFNGFRNEQFF.

This clone showed up just once. The chain is built from TRBV6-6 and TRBJ1-5; the D gene is possibly TRBD1 (5 bases). CDR1 is MNHNY and CDR2 is SVGAGI in the germline V gene (reference sequence). Trimming took off 2 bases at V and 10 bases at J, with 9 bases between the two ends. The CDR3 is made up of 12 amino acids. CDR3 protein: CASSYAQGPQHF. In DNA form, the CDR3 reads TGTGCCAGCAGTTACGCTCAGGGCCCCCAGCATTTT.